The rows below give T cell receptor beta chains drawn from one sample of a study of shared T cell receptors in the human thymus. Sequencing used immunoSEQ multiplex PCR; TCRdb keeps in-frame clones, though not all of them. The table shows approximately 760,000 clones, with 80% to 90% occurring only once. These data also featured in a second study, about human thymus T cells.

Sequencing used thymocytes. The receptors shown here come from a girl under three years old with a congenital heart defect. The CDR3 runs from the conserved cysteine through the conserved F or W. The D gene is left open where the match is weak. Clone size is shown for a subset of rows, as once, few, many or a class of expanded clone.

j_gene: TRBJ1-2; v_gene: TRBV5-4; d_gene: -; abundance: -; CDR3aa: CASSLQGQGSPTYGYTF; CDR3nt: TGTGCCAGCAGCTTGCAAGGTCAGGGTAGCCCCACCTATGGCTACACCTTC
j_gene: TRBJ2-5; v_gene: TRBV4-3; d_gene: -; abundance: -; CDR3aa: CASSPRGSTGETQYF; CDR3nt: TGCGCCAGCAGCCCGAGGGGGTCGACGGGAGAGACCCAGTACTTC
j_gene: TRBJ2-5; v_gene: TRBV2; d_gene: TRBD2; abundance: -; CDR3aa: CASSGTSGGALETQYF; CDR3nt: TGTGCCAGCAGTGGGACTAGCGGGGGGGCTTTAGAGACCCAGTACTTC
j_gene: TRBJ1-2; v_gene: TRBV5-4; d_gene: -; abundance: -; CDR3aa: CASSLFFWDKYAYGYTF; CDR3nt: TGTGCCAGCAGCTTGTTCTTCTGGGACAAATATGCCTATGGCTACACCTTC
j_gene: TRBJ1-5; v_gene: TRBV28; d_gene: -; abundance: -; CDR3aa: CASSPNLIPSNQPQHF; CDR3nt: TGTGCCAGCAGTCCTAACCTTATTCCTTCCAATCAGCCCCAGCATTTT
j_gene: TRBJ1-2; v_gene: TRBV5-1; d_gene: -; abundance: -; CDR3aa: CASRPPGGGYGYTF; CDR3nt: TGCGCCAGCAGACCACCCGGGGGGGGCTATGGCTACACCTTC
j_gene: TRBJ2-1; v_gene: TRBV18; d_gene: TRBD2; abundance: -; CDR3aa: CASSGTSGEYNEQFF; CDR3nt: TGTGCCAGCTCGGGGACTAGCGGGGAGTACAATGAGCAGTTCTTC
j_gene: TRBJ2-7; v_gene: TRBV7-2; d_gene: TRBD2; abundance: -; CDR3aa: CASSLHQGLAGYEQYF; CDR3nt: TGTGCCAGCAGCTTACACCAGGGACTAGCGGGTTACGAGCAGTACTTC
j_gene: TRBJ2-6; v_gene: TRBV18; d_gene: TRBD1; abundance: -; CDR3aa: CASSPAYGQEAGANVLTF; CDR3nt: TGTGCCAGCTCACCGGCCTATGGACAGGAAGCTGGGGCCAACGTCCTGACTTTC
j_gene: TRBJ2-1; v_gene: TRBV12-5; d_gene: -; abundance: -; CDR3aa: CASGRLNEQFF; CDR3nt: TGTGCTAGTGGCAGACTTAATGAGCAGTTCTTC
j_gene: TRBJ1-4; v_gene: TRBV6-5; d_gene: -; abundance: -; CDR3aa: CASSPGTSGEKLFF; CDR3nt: TGTGCCAGCAGTCCCGGGACATCGGGAGAAAAACTGTTTTTT
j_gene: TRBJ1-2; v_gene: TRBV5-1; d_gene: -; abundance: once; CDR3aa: CASSLDRVYGYTF; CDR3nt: TGCGCCAGCAGCTTGGATCGGGTCTATGGCTACACCTTC
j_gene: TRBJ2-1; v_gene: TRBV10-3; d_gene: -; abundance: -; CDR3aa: CAISGALLSDRYNEQFF; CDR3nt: TGTGCCATCAGTGGGGCGTTGTTGTCAGACAGATACAATGAGCAGTTCTTC
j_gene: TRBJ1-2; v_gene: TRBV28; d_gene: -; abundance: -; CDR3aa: CASSLSGPANYGYTF; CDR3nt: TGTGCCAGCAGTTTATCGGGTCCCGCGAACTATGGCTACACCTTC
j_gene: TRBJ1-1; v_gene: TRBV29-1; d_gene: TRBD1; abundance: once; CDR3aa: CSVFRDRVNTEAFF; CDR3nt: TGCAGCGTCTTCCGGGACAGGGTGAACACTGAAGCTTTCTTT
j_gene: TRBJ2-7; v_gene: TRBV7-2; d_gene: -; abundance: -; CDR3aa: CASSARTVFEQYF; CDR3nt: TGTGCCAGCAGCGCCCGGACAGTATTCGAGCAGTACTTC
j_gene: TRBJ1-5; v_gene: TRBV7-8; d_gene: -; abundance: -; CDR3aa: CASSLKLNRNNQPQHF; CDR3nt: TGTGCCAGCAGCTTAAAACTTAACAGGAACAATCAGCCCCAGCATTTT
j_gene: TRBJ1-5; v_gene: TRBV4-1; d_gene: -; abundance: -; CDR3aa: CASSHRQPSNQPQHF; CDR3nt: TGCGCCAGCAGCCACCGACAGCCTAGCAATCAGCCCCAGCATTTT
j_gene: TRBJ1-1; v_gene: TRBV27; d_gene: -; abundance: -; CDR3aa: CASKTKTAMNTEAFF; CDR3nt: TGTGCCAGCAAAACAAAGACAGCCATGAACACTGAAGCTTTCTTT
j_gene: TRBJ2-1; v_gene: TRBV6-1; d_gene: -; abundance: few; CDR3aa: CASSCNRANEQFF; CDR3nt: TGTGCCAGCAGTTGTAACAGGGCTAATGAGCAGTTCTTC